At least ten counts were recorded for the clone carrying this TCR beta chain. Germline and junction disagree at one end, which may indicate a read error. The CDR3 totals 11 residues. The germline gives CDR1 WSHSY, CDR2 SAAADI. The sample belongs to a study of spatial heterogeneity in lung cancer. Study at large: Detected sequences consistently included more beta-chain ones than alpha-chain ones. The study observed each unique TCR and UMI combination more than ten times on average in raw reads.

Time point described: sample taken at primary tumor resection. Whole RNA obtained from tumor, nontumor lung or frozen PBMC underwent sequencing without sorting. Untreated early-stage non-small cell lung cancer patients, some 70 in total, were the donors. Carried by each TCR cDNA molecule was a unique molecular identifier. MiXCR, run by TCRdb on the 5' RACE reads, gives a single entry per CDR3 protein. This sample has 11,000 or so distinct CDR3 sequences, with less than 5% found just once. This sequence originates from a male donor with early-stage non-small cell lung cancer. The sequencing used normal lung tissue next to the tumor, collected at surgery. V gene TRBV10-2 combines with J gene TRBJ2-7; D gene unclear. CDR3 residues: CASSEESGRDF. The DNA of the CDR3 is TGCGCCAGCAGTGAGGAATCCGGGCGAGACTTC.